This T cell receptor beta chain derives from a study of CD39 and CD103 CD8 tumor-infiltrating T cells. At the level of the study: Both uninvolved and metastatic lymph nodes were sampled from cancer patients. General study findings and limits: DP TIL clonotypes were rarely found in blood or uninvolved lymph node.

The CDR3 has 17 amino acids. CDR1 and CDR2 from the germline V gene are SGHNT and YENEEA. The V and J ends lost 2 bases and 1 base respectively, with 14 bases between them. Worth noting for this clone: Its antigen is as yet unknown.

Each sorted subset gave roughly 8,500 to 110,000 cells for genomic DNA. Assay: immunoSEQ multiplex PCR; the TCRdb copy retains only in-frame clones and omits some. The sample has under 550 clones; under 65% are singletons. The TCR was taken from a human donor with head and neck squamous cell carcinoma. The rearrangement joins TRBV11-3 to TRBJ2-2, with D tentatively TRBD2 (5 bases). Sequences were obtained from CD39+ CD103+ CD8+ T cells sorted from a lymph node. The subset: CD103+CD39+ double-positive CD45RA- CD8 T cells. The CDR3 DNA follows: TGTGCCAGCAGCTTAAATGTTGAGGGCCTGAACACCGGGGAGCTGTTTTTT. Translation gives CASSLNVEGLNTGELFF. Using reference TRBV11-3 and TRBJ2-2 for the parts outside the CDR3, the full variable domain is EAGVVQSPRYKIIEKKQPVAFWCNPISGHNTLYWYLQNLGQGPELLIRYENEEAVDDSQLPKDRFSAERLKGVDSTLKIQPAELGDSAVYLCASSLNVEGLNTGELFFGEGSRLTVL.